Presented here are 32 T cell receptor beta chains from one specimen sequenced in a study of human T cells and chemical hapten exposure. Time point in this sample: patch test 1, 2 weeks after DPC sensitization. Treatment reported: therapeutic diphenylcyclopropenone sensitization with weekly scalp DPC. TCRdb processed the RACE reads anew with MiXCR; each CDR3 protein has one entry. This table holds approximately 82,000 distinct CDR3 sequences, approximately 12% found once. The sample consisted of whole blood, taken in connection with sensitization to the hapten diphenylcyclopropenone (DPC). These receptors came from a woman aged 55-69 years with alopecia areata. Some clones in this sample may be carry-over from other donors' samples.

V gene TRBV30 combines with J gene TRBJ2-7, with no clear D. Trimming took 2 bases from V and 4 from J, leaving 6 bases between them. The CDR3 has 11 amino acids. Germline V lookup: CDR1 GTSNPN, CDR2 SVGIG (reference sequence). CDR3 in DNA: TGTGCCTGGAGTCACAGATACGAGCAGTACTTC. Its protein product is CAWSHRYEQYF.

The table lists this clonotype with a few counts. This rearrangement joins TRBV7-6 to TRBJ2-5; 14 bases line up with TRBD2. Germline CDR1 and CDR2: SGHVS and FNYEAQ. V lost 2 bases and J lost 0; bases outside the gene matches: 8. The CDR3 has 19 residues. The CDR3 loop is CASSLLLLGLAGDQETQYF. Here the CDR3 DNA reads TGTGCCAGCAGCTTACTCCTTCTGGGACTAGCGGGGGACCAAGAGACCCAGTACTTC.

Only a few counts were recorded for this clonotype. The rearrangement uses TRBV10-3 and TRBJ2-5, with 11 bases that match TRBD1. CDR1 ENHRY and CDR2 SYGVKD come from the germline V gene. V gave up 6 bases and J gave up 1 base; unmatched junction bases: 13. This CDR3 has 18 residues. Written as DNA, the CDR3 is TGTGCCATCAGATCAGGACAGGGGGCTAGACCTCCCCAAGAGACCCAGTACTTC. This gives the protein CAIRSGQGARPPQETQYF.

The chain links TRBV5-1 to TRBJ2-7; D call uncertain. CDR1 and CDR2 from the germline V gene are SGHRS and YFSETQ. CDR3 size: 11 residues. V dropped 5 bases and J dropped 3 bases, with 6 bases sitting between them. The CDR3 spells CASRASYEQYF. The CDR3 DNA reads as TGCGCCAGCAGGGCCAGCTACGAGCAGTACTTC.

This clonotype has only a few counts. The J gene is TRBJ2-4, the V gene TRBV18; tentative D call: TRBD2 (6 bases). V lost 3 bases to trimming and J lost 0 bases, with 12 bases between them. The germline V gene encodes CDR1 KGHSH and CDR2 LQKENI. This CDR3 is built from 16 residues. The CDR3 DNA reads TGTGCCAGCTCACCGGGGGGAAGTCTAGCCAAAAACATTCAGTACTTC. This gives the protein CASSPGGSLAKNIQYF.

This clonotype has only a few counts. The chain joins TRBV5-1 to TRBJ2-5; TRBD1 matches 8 bases. Germline loops: CDR1 SGHRS, CDR2 YFSETQ. Trimming cost V 5 bases and J 4 bases; bases outside gene matches: 10. The CDR3 runs 15 residues. CDR3 DNA: TGCGCCAGCAGGTCAGGGGGCTTCGGACGAGAGACCCAGTACTTC. Protein sequence: CASRSGGFGRETQYF.

This clonotype was seen repeatedly, ten times or more. The chain recombines TRBV14 with TRBJ1-1; 8 nucleotides align to TRBD1. Germline CDR1 is SGHDN and CDR2 is FVKESK. Trimming took 3 bases from V and 4 from J; bases not matched to a gene: 10. This CDR3 has 16 amino acids. CDR3 sequence (DNA): TGTGCCAGCAGCCACTACAGGGGGAGGGTCGGCACTGAAGCTTTCTTT. Translating it yields CASSHYRGRVGTEAFF.

This clonotype was counted ten times or more. The V and J genes are TRBV20-1 and TRBJ2-6, with D unresolved. CDR3 size: 16 residues. The V and J ends lost 6 bases and 2 bases respectively, with 17 bases between them. Germline assignment: CDR1 DFQATT and CDR2 SNEGSKA (reference sequence). CDR3 loop: CSAEPFSRAGANVLTF. CDR3 sequence (DNA): TGCAGTGCCGAGCCCTTTTCCCGCGCTGGGGCCAACGTCCTGACTTTC.

The rearrangement uses TRBV15 and TRBJ1-1; D gene unclear. V was trimmed by 0 bases and J by 4 bases, leaving 6 bases between them. The CDR3 runs to 13 residues. CDR1 and CDR2 (germline): LNHNV, YYDKDF (reference sequence). CDR3 residues: CATSRDVSTEAFF. Written as DNA, the CDR3 is TGTGCCACCAGCAGAGATGTGAGCACTGAAGCTTTCTTT.

This clonotype was seen ten or more times. The chain combines TRBV10-3 with TRBJ1-2; TRBD1 is a possible D gene (5 bases). The germline V gene encodes CDR1 ENHRY and CDR2 SYGVKD. V lost 10 bases and J lost 3, with 18 bases in between. The CDR3 is made up of 14 amino acids. The CDR3: CATQGGRGDYGYTF. The CDR3 bases are TGTGCCACTCAAGGAGGGAGGGGCGACTATGGCTACACCTTC.

The genes are TRBV11-2 and TRBJ2-3, with D possibly matching TRBD2 (6 bases). V lost 8 bases to trimming and J lost 0 bases, with 18 bases between them. The CDR3 sequence is 16 residues long. The germline V gene encodes CDR1 SGHAT and CDR2 FQNNGV. The CDR3 region has the DNA TGTGCCAGCGAGGGGTACCGGGACTGGAGCACAGATACGCAGTATTTT. Protein sequence: CASEGYRDWSTDTQYF.

This clonotype was seen a few times. The chain recombines TRBV7-3 with TRBJ2-3, with D uncertain. The CDR3 is 13 amino acids. Germline CDR1 and CDR2: SGHTA and FQGTGA. The V and J ends lost 5 bases and 5 bases respectively, with 11 bases between them. In DNA form, the CDR3 reads TGTGCCAGCAGCCTCCACCGAGAAGATACGCAGTATTTT. It is translated as CASSLHREDTQYF.

In this sample, this clonotype turned up many times. The chain has TRBV25-1 and TRBJ2-3; TRBD2 might be the D (5 bases). Between the trimmed V and J ends, which lost 3 bases and 2 bases, there was a span of 9 bases. The CDR3 has 14 amino acids. The V gene's germline CDR1 is MGHDK and CDR2 SYGVNS. As DNA, the CDR3 is TGTGCCAGCAGTGAGGTCGGGAACACAGATACGCAGTATTTT. Amino acid sequence: CASSEVGNTDTQYF.

This clonotype was detected many times. The V gene is TRBV5-1, the J gene TRBJ2-5; D not certain. CDR3 length: 13 residues. V gave up 5 bases and J gave up 1 base, with 9 bases separating them. Germline CDR1 reads SGHRS; CDR2 reads YFSETQ. CDR3 nucleotide sequence: TGCGCCAGCAGGCAGTCTTCCCAAGAGACCCAGTACTTC. This codes for CASRQSSQETQYF.

This chain's CDR3 is CASSQDARTTYGYTF. The CDR3 bases are TGTGCCAGCAGCCAAGATGCCCGGACAACCTATGGCTACACCTTC. The chain has TRBV3-1 and TRBJ1-2; a weak D match, TRBD1 (5 bases). Germline V lookup: CDR1 LGHDT, CDR2 YNNKEL (reference sequence). The CDR3 contains 15 residues. With 0 bases removed from V and 4 bases from J, the gap between germline ends came to 12 bases.

The chain joins TRBV27 to TRBJ2-3; D is uncertain. V was pared by 3 bases and J by 5 bases, with 9 bases between. Per the germline V gene, CDR1 is MNHEY and CDR2 is SMNVEV (reference sequence). The length of the CDR3 is 13 residues. The CDR3 bases are TGTGCCAGCAGTTTTCGGCCGATAGATACGCAGTATTTT. Translation gives CASSFRPIDTQYF.

CDR3 protein: CASSLYSPTGGPYEQYF. CDR3 nucleotide sequence: TGTGCCAGCAGTTTATACAGCCCGACAGGGGGACCCTACGAGCAGTACTTC. The chain uses TRBV28 and TRBJ2-7, with 9 positions matching TRBD1. This CDR3 comprises 17 residues. With 1 base clipped from V and 2 bases from J, the junction kept 9 bases outside the gene matches. Germline V CDR1 and CDR2: MDHEN, SYDVKM. Supplemented by reference TRBV28 and TRBJ2-7, the full variable domain reads DVKVTQSSRYLVKRTGEKVFLECVQDMDHENMFWYRQDPGLGLRLIYFSYDVKMKEKGDIPEGYSVSREKKERFSLILESASTNQTSMYLCASSLYSPTGGPYEQYFGPGTRLTVT.

J is TRBJ1-5 and V is TRBV4-1; no reliable D call. Germline V CDR1 and CDR2: MGHRA, YSYEKL. V gave up 4 bases and J gave up 3 bases, with 22 bases separating them. The CDR3 extends over 18 amino acids. The CDR3 region is CASSPRLFLHEFNQPQHF. Here the CDR3 DNA reads TGCGCCAGCAGCCCCCGATTGTTCCTACACGAGTTCAATCAGCCCCAGCATTTT.

The CDR3 sequence is CASSEGRGGIQPQHF. The CDR3 DNA reads TGCGCCAGCAGTGAGGGCAGGGGAGGAATTCAGCCCCAGCATTTT. This chain links TRBV10-2 with TRBJ1-5, with D possibly TRBD1 on 6 matching bases. V dropped 2 bases and J dropped 6 bases, with 14 bases sitting between them. Germline-derived CDR1 and CDR2 are WSHSY and SAAADI. The CDR3 extends over 15 amino acids.

A few counts support this clonotype. The chain links TRBV12-3 or TRBV12-4 to TRBJ2-7; D uncertain. CDR3 size: 13 residues. Trimming shortened V by 5 bases and J by 7 bases, and 15 bases separated the two germline ends. The CDR3 protein is CASSVRSVKEQYF. CDR3 DNA: TGTGCCAGCAGTGTGCGCTCCGTGAAGGAGCAGTACTTC.

The genes are TRBV5-4 and TRBJ2-3; 9 positions agree with TRBD2. The CDR3 runs to 16 residues. V was pared by 2 bases and J by 4 bases, with 8 bases of the junction left unmatched. Germline V gene sequence: CDR1 SGHNT, CDR2 YYREEE (reference sequence). DNA for the CDR3: TGTGCCAGCAGCTTTAGGCTAGCGGGGAGGGCAGATACGCAGTATTTT. Protein sequence: CASSFRLAGRADTQYF.

This chain links TRBV4-2 with TRBJ1-2, with D unresolved. Per the germline V gene, CDR1 is LGHNA and CDR2 is YNFKEQ. This CDR3 contains 16 residues. V was cut by 0 bases and J by 5 bases, with 16 bases left in between. The CDR3: CASSQESSDSWYGYTF. CDR3 DNA sequence: TGTGCCAGCAGCCAAGAAAGCTCAGATTCTTGGTATGGCTACACCTTC.

The chain is built from TRBV18 and TRBJ1-5; D gene unclear. The CDR3 length is 17 residues. Germline V CDR1 and CDR2: KGHSH, LQKENI. V was shortened by 3 bases and J by 3 bases, with 18 bases between the two germline ends. CDR3 amino acids: CASSPYKFSAHNQPQHF. The DNA of the CDR3 is TGTGCCAGCTCACCGTATAAGTTTTCAGCACACAATCAGCCCCAGCATTTT.

This clonotype has only a few counts. The CDR3 loop is CASSSIAGPLWPGNEQFF. The CDR3 nucleotides read TGTGCCAGCAGTTCTATAGCGGGGCCTCTTTGGCCGGGCAATGAGCAGTTCTTC. The V call is TRBV6-6, the J call TRBJ2-1; 8 bases match TRBD2. The germline V gene has CDR1 MNHNY and CDR2 SVGAGI (reference sequence). The CDR3 is made up of 18 amino acids. The V and J ends lost 4 bases and 6 bases, in that order; junction bases with no gene match: 17.

This clonotype was counted ten times or more. The CDR3 sequence: CASTQGQSGSTEAFF. The CDR3 nucleotides are TGTGCCAGCACCCAGGGGCAGAGTGGGAGCACTGAAGCTTTCTTT. V gene TRBV12-3 or TRBV12-4 combines with J gene TRBJ1-1; D is perhaps TRBD1 (6 bases). This CDR3 is built from 15 residues. The V end was cut by 7 bases, the J end by 4 bases, with 19 bases between.

The chain combines TRBV20-1 with TRBJ1-2; no clear D. CDR1 and CDR2 from the germline V gene are DFQATT and SNEGSKA (reference sequence). The CDR3 is 14 amino acids. Trimming left V 0 bases short and J 4 bases short, with 12 bases between. CDR3 nucleotide sequence: TGCAGTGCTAGAGATTCGGGCAGGATCTATGGCTACACCTTC. It specifies CSARDSGRIYGYTF.

V gene TRBV6-1 combines with J gene TRBJ2-3, with 9 bases aligning to TRBD1. V shed 3 bases and J 2 bases; nucleotides not matched to a gene: 6. The germline gives CDR1 MNHNS, CDR2 SASEGT. The CDR3 extends over 16 amino acids. This CDR3 is CASSDPGQGFTDTQYF. CDR3 nucleotide sequence: TGTGCCAGCAGTGACCCGGGACAGGGTTTCACAGATACGCAGTATTTT.

This clonotype has ten or more counts. The DNA for the CDR3 is TGTGCCAGCAGCGTAGCTTCAGGGTACAATGAGCAGTTCTTC. Translating it yields CASSVASGYNEQFF. The chain carries TRBV9 and TRBJ2-1; tentatively, D is TRBD1 (5 bases). Germline assignment: CDR1 SGDLS and CDR2 YYNGEE. The CDR3 contains 14 residues. V gave up 0 bases and J gave up 4 bases, with 8 bases separating them.

Ten or more counts support this clonotype. The CDR3 coding sequence is TGCAGTGCTGGAGGACATGATGGCAATCAGCCCCAGCATTTT. Translating it yields CSAGGHDGNQPQHF. This chain connects TRBV20-1 to TRBJ1-5; a weak D match, TRBD1 (5 bases). The V gene lost 5 bases and the J gene lost 2 bases, with 13 bases spanning the gap. This CDR3 is 14 amino acids long. Germline-derived CDR1 and CDR2 are DFQATT and SNEGSKA (reference sequence).

A word on this clonotype: This could be a read error, since a much larger clone is one nucleotide away. The chain uses TRBV5-1 and TRBJ2-2; D unresolved. Germline assignment: CDR1 SGHRS and CDR2 YFSETQ. The CDR3 has 16 residues. The CDR3 here is CVSSLAGQGNTGELFF. The CDR3 region has the DNA TGCGTCAGCAGCTTGGCCGGTCAAGGGAACACCGGGGAGCTGTTTTTT.

This clonotype was counted ten times or more. V and J are TRBV2 and TRBJ2-3; D gene ambiguous. The CDR3 runs 15 residues. Germline V gene data show CDR1 as SNHLY and CDR2 as FYNNEI. V shed 4 bases and J shed 1 base, with 12 bases lying between them. CDR3 nucleotides: TGTGCCAGCAGTGTGAACTTAGGTGGCACAGATACGCAGTATTTT. It encodes CASSVNLGGTDTQYF. The variable domain in full, completed from reference TRBV2 and TRBJ2-3, reads EPEVTQTPSHQVTQMGQEVILRCVPISNHLYFYWYRQILGQKVEFLVSFYNNEISEKSEIFDDQFSVERPDGSNFTLKIRSTKLEDSAMYFCASSVNLGGTDTQYFGPGTRLTVL.

This clonotype was seen many times. The chain combines TRBV7-9 with TRBJ2-1, with D unresolved. CDR3 length equals 12 residues. The V end was cut by 5 bases, the J end by 13 bases, with 15 bases between. Germline-derived CDR1 and CDR2 are SEHNR and FQNEAQ (reference sequence). CDR3 coding DNA: TGTGCCAGCAGCCCCAGTTTTGGGCTCCAGTTCTTC. Translated, it gives CASSPSFGLQFF.